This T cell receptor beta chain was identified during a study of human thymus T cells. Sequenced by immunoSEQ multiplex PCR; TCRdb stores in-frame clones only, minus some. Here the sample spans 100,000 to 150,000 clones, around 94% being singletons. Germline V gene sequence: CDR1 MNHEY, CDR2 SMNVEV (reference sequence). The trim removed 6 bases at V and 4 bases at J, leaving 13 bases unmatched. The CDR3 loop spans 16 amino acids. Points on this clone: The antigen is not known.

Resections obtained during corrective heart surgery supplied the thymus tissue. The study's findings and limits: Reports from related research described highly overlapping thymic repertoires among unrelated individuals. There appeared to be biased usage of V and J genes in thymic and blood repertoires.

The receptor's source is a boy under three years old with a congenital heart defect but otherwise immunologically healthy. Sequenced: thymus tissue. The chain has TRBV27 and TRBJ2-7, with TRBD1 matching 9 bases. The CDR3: CASSATPGTGRYEQYF. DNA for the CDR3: TGTGCCAGCAGCGCGACCCCCGGGACAGGGCGTTACGAGCAGTACTTC.